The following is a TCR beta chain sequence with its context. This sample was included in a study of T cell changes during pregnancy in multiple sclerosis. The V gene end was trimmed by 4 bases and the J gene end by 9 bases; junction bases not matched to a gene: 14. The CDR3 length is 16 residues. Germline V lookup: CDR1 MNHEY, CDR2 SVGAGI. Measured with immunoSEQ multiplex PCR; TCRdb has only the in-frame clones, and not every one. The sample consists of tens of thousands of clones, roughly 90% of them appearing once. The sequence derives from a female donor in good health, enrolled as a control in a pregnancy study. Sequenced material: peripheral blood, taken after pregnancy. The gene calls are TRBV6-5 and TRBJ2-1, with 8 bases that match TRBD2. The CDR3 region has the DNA TGTGCCAGCAGTTCACCGGGACTAGACAGAATAGGTGAGCAGTTCTTC. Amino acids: CASSSPGLDRIGEQFF.